This paragraph covers one TCR beta chain sequence. What it binds is unknown. Blood got drawn at baseline, again on cycle 4 day 1, and then on cycle 7 day 1. Some clones are missing from TCRdb's copy, which holds only in-frame ones; the method was immunoSEQ multiplex PCR. Of approximately 77,000 clones in the sample, 92% were seen once. The CDR3 is 14 amino acids. Germline CDR1 reads LNHDA; CDR2 reads SQIVND (reference sequence). The trim removed 4 bases at V and 7 bases at J, leaving 4 bases unmatched. The sample belongs to a study of OX40 agonist ivuxolimab in advanced cancers. Findings of the study overall: Dosing at 0.1 to 3.0 mg/kg was accompanied by clonal expansion of CD4+ and CD8+ blood T cells by week 6.

The chain uses TRBV19 and TRBJ1-5; 10 nucleotides line up with TRBD1. The clonotype originates from an adult with an advanced solid tumor such as melanoma, head and neck, liver or kidney cancer. The source was CD4+ or CD8+ T cells sorted from blood, collected in a trial of the OX40 agonist ivuxolimab. CDR3 coding DNA: TGTGCCAGTAGTACGACAGGGGGCATGCAGCCCCAGCATTTT. Protein: CASSTTGGMQPQHF.